One and the same sample provided the 24 T cell receptor beta chains below, sequenced in a study of shared clonotypes between healthy human individuals. The assay was immunoSEQ multiplex PCR, and TCRdb's table has in-frame clones only and misses some. Here the sample spans approximately 100,000 clones, about 70% being singletons. The sequenced sample consisted of memory CD8+ T cells sorted from blood. Subset described: CD45RO+ cells pooled with CCR7-negative TemRA cells. These receptors originate from a woman between 25 and 40 years old in good health.

The genes are TRBV5-4 and TRBJ2-5; 11 bases map to TRBD2. Germline loops: CDR1 SGHNT, CDR2 YYREEE (reference sequence). The CDR3 length is 14 residues. Trimming cost V 4 bases and J 3 bases; bases outside gene matches: 2. The DNA for the CDR3 is TGTGCCAGCAGCCGGGGACTAGCGGAAGAGACCCAGTACTTC. Its protein is CASSRGLAEETQYF.

The V gene is TRBV7-9, the J gene TRBJ1-4; possibly TRBD1 for D (5 bases). V gave up 2 bases and J gave up 0 bases, with 16 bases separating them. Germline CDR1 reads SEHNR; CDR2 reads FQNEAQ (reference sequence). The CDR3 runs 18 residues. CDR3 bases: TGTGCCAGCAGCTTACCGTGGGACCTGGATGCAACTAATGAAAAACTGTTTTTT. Protein product: CASSLPWDLDATNEKLFF.

The chain employs TRBV14 and TRBJ2-3; D ambiguous. The V gene lost 0 bases and the J gene lost 3 bases, with 10 bases spanning the gap. Germline CDR1 reads SGHDN; CDR2 reads FVKESK. This CDR3 comprises 15 residues. CDR3 DNA: TGTGCCAGCAGCCAAGATACCCCCCTAACAGATACGCAGTATTTT. Protein: CASSQDTPLTDTQYF.

The chain has TRBV6-1 and TRBJ1-1; unclear D gene. This CDR3 has 16 amino acids. CDR1 is MNHNS, CDR2 SASEGT, per germline. Trimming pared 1 base from V and 0 bases from J, leaving 12 bases between. The CDR3 DNA follows: TGTGCCAGCAGTGAAGTCTTTCGGTTCATGAACACTGAAGCTTTCTTT. As protein: CASSEVFRFMNTEAFF.

This chain links TRBV28 with TRBJ1-3; D is ambiguous. Looked up from germline, CDR1 is MDHEN and CDR2 is SYDVKM. Deletions cut 6 bases from V and 8 bases from J, with 20 bases between. The CDR3 length is 15 residues. CDR3 DNA: TGTGCCAGCAGAAAAAAGCTTGGTTTCCGGGACACCATATATTTT. Translation gives CASRKKLGFRDTIYF.

V is TRBV5-1 and J is TRBJ1-1, with D maybe TRBD1 (6 bases). Germline loops: CDR1 SGHRS, CDR2 YFSETQ. There are 18 residues in the CDR3. V lost 1 base, J lost 0 bases, and 19 bases lay in between. In DNA form, the CDR3 reads TGCGCCAGCAGCTTGTGGGGGCAAATTGTTAACATGAACACTGAAGCTTTCTTT. Amino acids: CASSLWGQIVNMNTEAFF.

The V call is TRBV4-1, the J call TRBJ2-1; no clear D gene. This CDR3 spans 13 amino acids. Trimming took 4 bases from V and 10 from J, leaving 14 bases between them. Germline values: CDR1 MGHRA, CDR2 YSYEKL. Written as DNA, the CDR3 is TGCGCCAGCAGCCGAGGAGCCCTGGTCGAGCAGTTCTTC. Its protein product is CASSRGALVEQFF.

This clone has just one count. V is TRBV6-1 and J is TRBJ2-7; TRBD1 agrees at 8 bases. The V and J ends lost 8 bases and 3 bases, in that order; junction bases with no gene match: 0. Germline V gives CDR1 MNHNS, CDR2 SASEGT. CDR3 length: 11 residues. The CDR3 DNA reads as TGTGCCAGCGGACAGGGCTACGAGCAGTACTTC. This gives the protein CASGQGYEQYF.

This chain joins TRBV22-1 and TRBJ1-2. TRBV22-1 is an annotated pseudogene. The CDR3 has 15 amino acids. This chain's CDR3 is CPGRRAARKTYGYTF. In nucleotides, the CDR3 is TGTCCTGGGAGGCGGGCAGCGAGAAAGACCTATGGCTACACCTTC.

This clone occurred a few times. The chain employs TRBV27 and TRBJ1-3; no clear D gene. Trimming shortened V by 4 bases and J by 6 bases, and 16 bases separated the two germline ends. CDR3 length: 15 residues. The germline CDR1 and CDR2 sequences are MNHEY and SMNVEV (reference sequence). This chain's CDR3 is CASSYSPSGINTIYF. Here the CDR3 DNA reads TGTGCCAGCAGTTATAGCCCGTCGGGGATAAACACCATATATTTT.

This clone has just one count. The rearrangement uses TRBV28 and TRBJ1-2, with 9 positions matching TRBD1. Germline CDR1 is MDHEN and CDR2 is SYDVKM. The CDR3 sequence is 14 residues long. J lost 9 bases, V lost 6 bases, and 11 bases had no gene match. In DNA form, the CDR3 reads TGTGCCAGCAGGCCCCCGGGACAGGGATTCAGCTACACCTTC. Protein: CASRPPGQGFSYTF.

This clone was seen repeatedly, ten times or more. This chain links TRBV19 with TRBJ1-2, with D hard to call. The V end was cut by 5 bases, the J end by 1 base, with 14 bases between. This CDR3 region has 15 residues. Germline assignment: CDR1 LNHDA and CDR2 SQIVND (reference sequence). The CDR3 region has the DNA TGTGCCAGTAGTGAGGACGCCTTCCTTAACTATGGCTACACCTTC. Amino acids: CASSEDAFLNYGYTF.

J is TRBJ2-3 and V is TRBV2; 11 bases line up with TRBD2. Germline V gene data show CDR1 as SNHLY and CDR2 as FYNNEI. The V gene end was trimmed by 0 bases and the J gene end by 5 bases; junction bases not matched to a gene: 10. This CDR3 region has 18 residues. CDR3 sequence (DNA): TGTGCCAGCAGTGAAGCGCCGGGACTAGCGGAGTGGGGAGATACGCAGTATTTT. This codes for CASSEAPGLAEWGDTQYF.

This clone was found once. The chain has TRBV19 and TRBJ1-5; D gene unclear. This CDR3 comprises 13 residues. V was shortened by 3 bases and J by 9 bases, with 12 bases between the two germline ends. Germline CDR1 is LNHDA and CDR2 is SQIVND (reference sequence). The CDR3 coding sequence is TGTGCCAGTAGTATCCGCTCCACCGGGCCCCAGCATTTT. This codes for CASSIRSTGPQHF.

This clone has only one observation. The rearrangement joins TRBV19 to TRBJ1-4; TRBD1 is a possible D gene (5 bases). Germline V lookup: CDR1 LNHDA, CDR2 SQIVND (reference sequence). V lost 10 bases, J lost 6 bases, and 24 bases lay in between. The CDR3 is 16 amino acids. The chain's CDR3 is CATTAGPSDIYEKLFF. DNA for the CDR3: TGTGCCACCACGGCAGGGCCGTCCGACATTTATGAAAAACTGTTTTTT. Together with reference TRBV19 and TRBJ1-4, the CDR3 gives the full variable domain: DGGITQSPKYLFRKEGQNVTLSCEQNLNHDAMYWYRQDPGQGLRLIYYSQIVNDFQKGDIAEGYSVSREKKESFPLTVTSAQKNPTAFYLCATTAGPSDIYEKLFFGSGTQLSVL.

Only a few counts were recorded for this clone. The chain has TRBV5-1 and TRBJ1-3; D uncertain. Germline loops: CDR1 SGHRS, CDR2 YFSETQ. V gave up 0 bases and J gave up 2 bases, with 9 bases separating them. The CDR3 loop spans 15 amino acids. The CDR3: CASSLAPGTGNTIYF. In nucleotides, the CDR3 is TGCGCCAGCAGCTTGGCCCCAGGAACTGGAAACACCATATATTTT.

This rearrangement joins TRBV5-6 to TRBJ2-1, with no clear D. The germline CDR1 and CDR2 sequences are SGHDT and YYEEEE. CDR3 size: 17 residues. V gave up 0 bases and J gave up 12 bases, with 25 bases separating them. The CDR3 region is CASSLGPKVTLEQGQFF. In DNA, the CDR3 is TGTGCCAGCAGCTTGGGTCCAAAAGTCACACTTGAGCAAGGGCAGTTCTTC.

This chain links TRBV4-2 with TRBJ2-2; 7 bases are shared with TRBD2. The CDR3 sequence is 20 residues long. Looked up from germline, CDR1 is LGHNA and CDR2 is YNFKEQ. The ends lost 1 base at V and 1 base at J; junction bases unmatched: 15. This CDR3 reads CASSQVYSAVLALNTGELFF. The CDR3 bases are TGTGCCAGCAGCCAAGTCTACAGTGCCGTACTAGCGCTGAACACCGGGGAGCTGTTTTTT.

This chain connects TRBV27 to TRBJ2-7, with 8 bases that match TRBD1. The CDR3 spans 15 residues. Germline CDR1 is MNHEY and CDR2 is SMNVEV (reference sequence). V trimming: 6 bases; J trimming: 6 bases; junction bases outside the gene matches: 13. The CDR3 DNA reads as TGTGCCAGCAGCCGGGGCAGGGGGCGGCTTGGCGAGCAGTACTTC. Its translation is CASSRGRGRLGEQYF.

The gene calls are TRBV6-5 and TRBJ1-2; D gene unclear. Germline lookup yields CDR1 MNHEY and CDR2 SVGAGI. This CDR3 spans 14 amino acids. V was trimmed by 0 bases and J by 2 bases, leaving 7 bases between them. The CDR3 region is CASSYSGGNYGYTF. The DNA of the CDR3 is TGTGCCAGCAGTTACTCGGGTGGGAACTATGGCTACACCTTC.

The chain links TRBV13 to TRBJ2-2; D tentatively fits TRBD1 or TRBD2 (5 bases each). The CDR3 loop spans 16 amino acids. V was cut by 0 bases and J by 7 bases, with 15 bases left in between. Germline CDR1 reads PRHDT; CDR2 reads FYEKMQ (reference sequence). The CDR3: CASSLGPGLGDGELFF. The CDR3, as DNA: TGTGCCAGCAGCTTAGGTCCAGGTCTGGGGGACGGGGAGCTGTTTTTT.

The genes are TRBV5-6 and TRBJ2-2, with D unclear. Germline assignment: CDR1 SGHDT and CDR2 YYEEEE. V lost 5 bases and J lost 2, with 10 bases in between. CDR3 size: 14 residues. The CDR3 reads CASRPGLNTGELFF. CDR3 in DNA: TGTGCCAGCAGGCCGGGCCTAAACACCGGGGAGCTGTTTTTT.

The sample holds a few counts of this clone. The chain uses TRBV18 and TRBJ2-1, with 8 bases aligning to TRBD2. V trimming: 2 bases; J trimming: 5 bases; junction bases outside the gene matches: 8. The CDR3 is made up of 16 amino acids. In germline, CDR1 is KGHSH, CDR2 LQKENI. CDR3 sequence (DNA): TGTGCCAGCTCACCAATGAATAGCGGGACTAACAATGAGCAGTTCTTC. The encoded protein is CASSPMNSGTNNEQFF.

This chain uses TRBV5-4 with TRBJ2-1; D remains unclear. Germline CDR1 and CDR2: SGHNT and YYREEE (reference sequence). V lost 2 bases and J lost 8, with 14 bases in between. The length of the CDR3 is 14 residues. CDR3 nucleotides: TGTGCCAGCAGCTTATTAGAAGGGTCGCATGAGCAGTTCTTC. This codes for CASSLLEGSHEQFF.